This T cell receptor beta chain was captured by sequencing in a study of blood T cell repertoires in COVID-19. At the level of the study: Some COVID-19 samples were acute and others convalescent; all came from the United States, Italy and Spain. From T cells, B-cell-depleted T cells, or PBMCs came the material, which was cDNA or gDNA.

Trimming stripped 6 bases from V and 4 bases from J, with 19 bases between. The CDR3 totals 15 residues. Germline CDR1 and CDR2: MDHEN and SYDVKM. Per the study methods: Nucleated cell number was recorded as an estimate derived from reference gene primer amplification. TCRdb's copy holds only in-frame clones and misses some; the assay was immunoSEQ multiplex PCR. From that table come the V and J calls and clone size; the DNA was used to work out D and trimming. The table shows about 170,000 clones, with about 85% occurring only once. The sample consisted of peripheral blood. The chain links TRBV28 to TRBJ2-7, with D perhaps matching TRBD1 (5 bases). This sequence originates from a man in his sixties who had recovered from COVID-19. DNA of the CDR3: TGTGCCAGCAGCATCCCAGGGCAGGACGATTACGAGCAGTACTTC. Protein product: CASSIPGQDDYEQYF.